Listed below are T cell receptor beta chains from one sample, sequenced in a study of T-cell reconstitution after alpha-beta-depleted transplantation in children. From the PCR reads, TCRdb called clonotypes with MiXCR, one entry per CDR3 protein. This sample has approximately 1,000,000 distinct CDR3 sequences, with around 30% found just once. The source material was PBMCs, mostly from graft donor cells, sampled 360 days after TCRalphabeta/CD19-depleted stem cell transplant. These receptors all stem from a boy under three years old who had a stem cell transplant for SCID, so the T cells may come from the graft donor. The CDR3 runs from the conserved cysteine through the conserved F or W. The order of the fields is V gene, J gene, clone size, D gene, CDR3 protein, CDR3 DNA. D genes are given only for firm matches. Clone sizes are given selectively: once, few, many, or a class where the clone is expanded.

>TRBV20-1|TRBJ2-7|NA|TRBD1
CSARAYQGVPHDEQYF
TGCAGTGCTAGAGCATATCAGGGGGTCCCCCACGACGAGCAGTACTTC
>TRBV4-1|TRBJ2-1|few|NA
CASSPGGGVAYNEQFF
TGCGCCAGCAGCCCTGGGGGGGGCGTGGCCTACAATGAGCAGTTCTTC
>TRBV4-2|TRBJ2-7|many|TRBD1
CASSQSGQGYEQYF
TGTGCCAGCAGCCAATCGGGACAGGGCTACGAGCAGTACTTC
>TRBV7-3|TRBJ2-1|NA|TRBD2
CASSLRASGGAAGGNNEQFF
TGTGCCAGCAGCTTAAGGGCTAGCGGGGGGGCCGCGGGAGGGAACAATGAGCAGTTCTTC
>TRBV2|TRBJ1-4|NA|NA
CASRATLTNEKLFF
TGTGCCAGCAGGGCCACCTTGACTAATGAAAAACTGTTTTTT
>TRBV5-1|TRBJ2-2|few|NA
CASSLAQDYAAGELFF
TGCGCCAGCAGCTTGGCCCAAGACTACGCGGCCGGGGAGCTGTTTTTT
>TRBV5-1|TRBJ2-1|few|TRBD2
CASSLAVAGGNDEQFF
TGCGCCAGCAGCTTGGCCGTAGCGGGGGGTAACGATGAGCAGTTCTTC
>TRBV15|TRBJ2-1|few|NA
CATSRDQGMGNEQFF
TGTGCCACCAGCAGAGATCAGGGAATGGGGAATGAGCAGTTCTTC
>TRBV6-1|TRBJ2-1|NA|TRBD1
CASRKTGIINEQFF
TGTGCCAGCAGGAAGACAGGGATAATCAATGAGCAGTTCTTC
>TRBV12-3/TRBV12-4|TRBJ2-7|few|TRBD1
CASSPMTGVTYEQYF
TGTGCCAGCAGTCCGATGACAGGGGTGACCTACGAGCAGTACTTC
>TRBV5-4|TRBJ2-1|few|TRBD2
CASSASGGALNEQFF
TGTGCCAGCAGTGCAAGCGGGGGGGCCTTGAATGAGCAGTTCTTC
>TRBV12-3/TRBV12-4|TRBJ2-7|NA|NA
CASSLDPLEQYF
TGTGCCAGCAGCCTAGACCCCCTCGAGCAGTACTTC
>TRBV5-6|TRBJ1-4|NA|NA
CASSEGHFNEKLFF
TGTGCCAGCAGCGAGGGACACTTTAATGAAAAACTGTTTTTT
>TRBV15|TRBJ2-1|few|NA
CATSREGLPSNEQFF
TGTGCCACCAGCAGAGAGGGGTTACCGTCCAATGAGCAGTTCTTC
>TRBV12-3/TRBV12-4|TRBJ2-3|few|NA
CASSSPGRADTQYF
TGTGCCAGCAGTTCCCCAGGGCGGGCAGATACGCAGTATTTT
>TRBV2|TRBJ2-5|NA|TRBD2
CASSVPSPAGGETQYF
TGTGCCAGCAGTGTCCCAAGCCCGGCGGGGGGAGAGACCCAGTACTTC
>TRBV6-5|TRBJ2-3|NA|NA
CASSYLRGGTSTDTQYF
TGTGCCAGCAGTTACTTGCGGGGCGGTACTAGCACAGATACGCAGTATTTT
>TRBV29-1|TRBJ2-7|few|NA
CSVREAYEQYF
TGCAGCGTTCGAGAGGCCTACGAGCAGTACTTC
>TRBV7-9|TRBJ1-5|few|NA
CASSRAGVPGNQPQHF
TGTGCCAGCAGCCGTGCTGGCGTCCCAGGGAATCAGCCCCAGCATTTT
>TRBV11-2|TRBJ2-5|NA|TRBD2
CASSFSRSGGSQETQYF
TGTGCCAGCAGCTTTTCCCGCAGCGGGGGCTCACAAGAGACCCAGTACTTC
>TRBV5-5|TRBJ2-5|few|TRBD2
CASSLLILAGGQETQYF
TGTGCCAGCAGCCTTTTAATCCTAGCGGGGGGGCAAGAGACCCAGTACTTC
>TRBV7-9|TRBJ2-1|NA|TRBD2
CASSSISGGQYNEQFF
TGTGCCAGCAGCTCTATTAGCGGGGGTCAATACAATGAGCAGTTCTTC
>TRBV20-1|TRBJ2-7|NA|NA
CSARGSAAFYEQYF
TGCAGTGCTAGAGGTTCGGCGGCCTTTTACGAGCAGTACTTC
>TRBV27|TRBJ2-2|NA|NA
CASSPTGGEGNTGELFF
TGTGCCAGCAGTCCCACAGGGGGGGAAGGAAACACCGGGGAGCTGTTTTTT
>TRBV3-1|TRBJ2-5|few|TRBD1
CASSLRTGGAETQYF
TGTGCCAGCAGCCTCCGGACAGGGGGCGCGGAGACCCAGTACTTC
>TRBV28|TRBJ2-7|NA|NA
CASSVYRGPYEQYF
TGTGCCAGCAGTGTTTATCGGGGGCCCTACGAGCAGTACTTC
>TRBV5-1|TRBJ2-7|NA|NA
CASSLDLGGSSYEQYF
TGCGCCAGCAGCTTGGATCTCGGGGGAAGCTCCTACGAGCAGTACTTC
>TRBV6-4|TRBJ2-7|many|TRBD2
CASSVLAGSYEQYF
TGTGCCAGCAGTGTACTAGCGGGGTCCTACGAGCAGTACTTC
>TRBV12-3/TRBV12-4|TRBJ2-1|few|NA
CASSLGGSPKQFF
TGTGCCAGCAGTTTAGGTGGCAGCCCAAAGCAGTTCTTC
>TRBV5-1|TRBJ2-7|NA|NA
CASSLGSPSSYEQYF
TGCGCCAGCAGCTTGGGAAGCCCGAGCTCCTACGAGCAGTACTTC
>TRBV20-1|TRBJ1-5|NA|TRBD1
CSALEGDREFQPQHF
TGCAGTGCTCTAGAGGGGGACAGGGAGTTTCAGCCCCAGCATTTT
>TRBV12-3/TRBV12-4|TRBJ2-1|NA|TRBD1
CASSWTGRSSYNEQFF
TGTGCCAGCAGTTGGACAGGGAGAAGCTCCTACAATGAGCAGTTCTTC
>TRBV27|TRBJ2-7|NA|TRBD1
CASQDRGGYEQYF
TGTGCCAGCCAGGACAGGGGTGGCTACGAGCAGTACTTC